This T cell receptor beta chain comes out of a study of cytomegalovirus exposure and HLA in healthy donors. The PCR ran on 60 Vbeta and 13 Jbeta primers. The repertoire was sequenced with immunoSEQ multiplex PCR; TCRdb's copy has only in-frame clones and lacks some. The sample yields about 140,000 clones, nearly 70% seen once. The sequence derives from a man in his thirties or forties in good health and CMV-seropositive. The material sequenced was PBMCs.

CDR3 protein: CASSLDRVYGYTF. The CDR3 region has the DNA TGTGCCAGCAGCTTAGATCGGGTGTATGGCTACACCTTC. The chain couples TRBV11-3 to TRBJ1-2; no definite D call. Per germline, CDR1 SGHNT and CDR2 YENEEA. V lost 0 bases to trimming and J lost 5 bases, with 7 bases between them. The CDR3 is 13 amino acids.